This T cell receptor beta chain was sequenced during a study of T cells in Graves' hyperthyroidism and ophthalmopathy. This clonotype was detected ten times or more. RNA transcripts provided the source from which TCR beta CDR3 regions were amplified. The HTBI set primed first-round TCR CDR3 RT-PCR. TCRdb reprocessed the multiplex PCR reads via MiXCR and lists one record per CDR3 protein. Among hundreds of thousands of distinct CDR3 sequences listed, 15% to 20% were seen once. Losses at the gene ends were 4 bases for V and 5 bases for J; bases not matched to a gene: 15. The V gene's germline CDR1 is SGHAT and CDR2 FQNNGV. This CDR3 is 17 amino acids long.

The source of this sequence is a woman aged 45-65 years with Graves' hyperthyroidism that later progressed to Graves' ophthalmopathy. The sequencing sample was made of blood. This chain links TRBV11-2 with TRBJ2-3; 7 nucleotides line up with TRBD1. The CDR3 DNA sequence: TGTGCCAGCAGCTATCAACAGACAGGGCCGGGAAGAGATACGCAGTATTTT. Protein: CASSYQQTGPGRDTQYF.